The rows below give T cell receptor beta chains drawn from one sample of a study of cytomegalovirus exposure and HLA in healthy donors. The method was immunoSEQ multiplex PCR; TCRdb's version includes in-frame clones alone and lacks a portion of them. Altogether approximately 73,000 clones are present, 65% to 85% being singletons, with the ten largest covering over 10%. The source material was PBMCs. Source of these receptors: a man aged 70 or older in good health and CMV-seronegative. Both conserved end residues are part of each CDR3. Each record gives: V gene, J gene, D gene, CDR3 protein. A D gene is named only where the DNA matches it firmly.

TRBV6-5	TRBJ1-1	TRBD1	CASKGQGDNTEAFF
TRBV6-5	TRBJ1-2	TRBD1	CASSYGQGAYGYTF
TRBV27	TRBJ1-6	NA	CASSLGSSYNSPLHF
TRBV28	TRBJ2-1	TRBD1	CASSLETGFGSYNEQFF
TRBV6-6	TRBJ2-7	NA	CASSPGTNYEQYF
TRBV5-1	TRBJ2-3	NA	CASSLGGGTQYF
TRBV10-3	TRBJ2-7	TRBD2	CAISGGLAGVDEQYF
TRBV11-2	TRBJ2-7	NA	CASMGWGGGTYEQYF
TRBV7-9	TRBJ1-2	NA	CASSLVSQGDRGYTF
TRBV5-1	TRBJ2-4	NA	CASSPGSGVHIQYF
TRBV6-5	TRBJ1-5	NA	CASSTQSFSQVAQHF
TRBV11-2	TRBJ2-1	NA	CASSFLNEQFF
TRBV6-5	TRBJ1-1	NA	CASSVTEGNTEAFF
TRBV19	TRBJ2-7	TRBD1	CASSRGTGRSHEQYF
TRBV19	TRBJ1-3	TRBD1	CASSAGQGSGNTIYF
TRBV30	TRBJ1-3	NA	CAWSLGQGNTIYF
TRBV4-1	TRBJ2-2	TRBD2	CASSHPRQRGEGGGELFF
TRBV6-1	TRBJ1-3	NA	CASSEPDFGNTIYF
TRBV11-3	TRBJ1-1	NA	CASSLARNTEAFF
TRBV6-5	TRBJ2-3	NA	CASRRGTDTQYF
TRBV7-9	TRBJ1-1	TRBD1	CASSNRGQGALAFF
TRBV28	TRBJ2-6	NA	CASSARGWAYYSSGANVLTF
TRBV5-1	TRBJ1-2	NA	CASSKDRLGYTF
TRBV6-6	TRBJ2-2	NA	CASIYGQANTGELFF
TRBV6-4	TRBJ1-1	TRBD1	CASSDSGQGGTEAFF
TRBV4-1	TRBJ2-2	NA	CASSQGLGAGTGELFF
TRBV4-3	TRBJ1-2	TRBD1	CASSHGTGGDYGYTF
TRBV6-5	TRBJ2-1	TRBD2	CASRDRLASYNEQFF
TRBV9	TRBJ2-3	TRBD2	CASSVGGGADTQYF
TRBV11-2	TRBJ2-7	TRBD1	CASSSGTGLPYEQYF
TRBV2	TRBJ2-2	TRBD1	CASISDRGWTGELFF
TRBV6-5	TRBJ2-1	TRBD2	CASSYSSSGSNEQFF
TRBV10-2	TRBJ2-7	TRBD2	CASSESTSSSYEQYF
TRBV14	TRBJ2-7	NA	CASSPSGGYEQYF
TRBV7-9	TRBJ2-3	NA	CSSSSWTPTDTQYF
TRBV7-9	TRBJ1-4	NA	CASRVAGAEEKLFF
TRBV7-2	TRBJ1-1	NA	CASSFVHSNTEAFF
TRBV10-2	TRBJ2-5	TRBD1	CASSTKPLPGQGQETQYF
TRBV2	TRBJ1-5	NA	CASAQQGRGQPQHF
TRBV18	TRBJ2-5	NA	CASSPIDEAQYF
TRBV10-3	TRBJ2-3	TRBD1	CAISGPRPGQDTDTQYF